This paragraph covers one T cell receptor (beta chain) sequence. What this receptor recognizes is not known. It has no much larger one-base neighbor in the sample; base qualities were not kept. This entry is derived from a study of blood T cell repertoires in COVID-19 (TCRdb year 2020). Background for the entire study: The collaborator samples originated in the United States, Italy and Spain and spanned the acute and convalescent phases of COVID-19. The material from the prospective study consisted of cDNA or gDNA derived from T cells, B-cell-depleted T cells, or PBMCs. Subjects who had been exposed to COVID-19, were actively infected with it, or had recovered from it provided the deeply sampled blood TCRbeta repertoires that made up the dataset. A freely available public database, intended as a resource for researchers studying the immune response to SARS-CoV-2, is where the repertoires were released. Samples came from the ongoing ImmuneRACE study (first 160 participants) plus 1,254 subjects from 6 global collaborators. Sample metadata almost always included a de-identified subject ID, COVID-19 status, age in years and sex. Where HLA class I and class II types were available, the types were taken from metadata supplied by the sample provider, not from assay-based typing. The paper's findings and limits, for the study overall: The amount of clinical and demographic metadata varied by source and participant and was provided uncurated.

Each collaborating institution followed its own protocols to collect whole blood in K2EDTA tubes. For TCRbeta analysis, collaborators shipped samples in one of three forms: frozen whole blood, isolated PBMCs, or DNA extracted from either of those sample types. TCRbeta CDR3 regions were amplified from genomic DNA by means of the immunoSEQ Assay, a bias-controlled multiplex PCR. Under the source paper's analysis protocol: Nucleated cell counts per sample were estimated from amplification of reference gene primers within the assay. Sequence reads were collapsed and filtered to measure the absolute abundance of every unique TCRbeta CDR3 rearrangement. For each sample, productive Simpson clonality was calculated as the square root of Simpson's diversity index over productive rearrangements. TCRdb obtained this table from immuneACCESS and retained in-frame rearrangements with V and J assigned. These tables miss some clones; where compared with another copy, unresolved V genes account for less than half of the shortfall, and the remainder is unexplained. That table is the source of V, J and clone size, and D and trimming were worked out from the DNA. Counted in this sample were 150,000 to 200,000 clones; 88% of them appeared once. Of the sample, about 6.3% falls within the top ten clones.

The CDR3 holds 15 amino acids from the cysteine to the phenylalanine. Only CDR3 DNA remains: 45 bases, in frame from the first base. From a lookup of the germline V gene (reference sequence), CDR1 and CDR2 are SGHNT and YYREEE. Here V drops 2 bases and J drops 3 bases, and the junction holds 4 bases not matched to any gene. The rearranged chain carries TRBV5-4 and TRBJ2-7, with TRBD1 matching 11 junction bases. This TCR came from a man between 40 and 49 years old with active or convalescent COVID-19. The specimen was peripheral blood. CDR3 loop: CASSFRDRGIYEQYF. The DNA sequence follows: TGTGCCAGCAGCTTCCGGGACAGGGGGATCTACGAGCAGTACTTC. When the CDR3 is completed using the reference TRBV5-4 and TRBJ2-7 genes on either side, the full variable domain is ETGVTQSPTHLIKTRGQQVTLRCSSQSGHNTVSWYQQALGQGPQFIFQYYREEENGRGNFPPRFSGLQFPNYSSELNVNALELDDSALYLCASSFRDRGIYEQYFGPGTRLTVT.